This T cell receptor (beta chain) appears in the sequencing data of a study of T-cell reconstitution after alpha-beta-depleted transplantation in children. The CDR3 totals 14 residues. With 0 bases removed from V and 8 bases from J, the gap between germline ends came to 10 bases. The germline CDR1 and CDR2 sequences are SGHAT and FQNNGV. Library preparation (for TCRbeta) was performed with unique molecular identifiers. TCRdb processed the PCR reads anew with MiXCR; each CDR3 protein has one entry. Here the sample spans about 360,000 distinct CDR3 sequences, 10% to 15% being singletons. Here the sequenced sample was PBMCs, taken from the stem cell graft. This chain links TRBV11-2 with TRBJ2-2; D uncertain. The source of this sequence is a human donor who donated a stem cell graft to a child with Fanconi anemia. The CDR3 bases are TGTGCCAGCAGCTTAGAACCCTTGGAAGGGGAGCTGTTTTTT. This gives the protein CASSLEPLEGELFF. The whole variable domain, filled in from reference TRBV11-2 and TRBJ2-2, reads EAGVAQSPRYKIIEKRQSVAFWCNPISGHATLYWYQQILGQGPKLLIQFQNNGVVDDSQLPKDRFSAERLKGVDSTLKIQPAKLEDSAVYLCASSLEPLEGELFFGEGSRLTVL.